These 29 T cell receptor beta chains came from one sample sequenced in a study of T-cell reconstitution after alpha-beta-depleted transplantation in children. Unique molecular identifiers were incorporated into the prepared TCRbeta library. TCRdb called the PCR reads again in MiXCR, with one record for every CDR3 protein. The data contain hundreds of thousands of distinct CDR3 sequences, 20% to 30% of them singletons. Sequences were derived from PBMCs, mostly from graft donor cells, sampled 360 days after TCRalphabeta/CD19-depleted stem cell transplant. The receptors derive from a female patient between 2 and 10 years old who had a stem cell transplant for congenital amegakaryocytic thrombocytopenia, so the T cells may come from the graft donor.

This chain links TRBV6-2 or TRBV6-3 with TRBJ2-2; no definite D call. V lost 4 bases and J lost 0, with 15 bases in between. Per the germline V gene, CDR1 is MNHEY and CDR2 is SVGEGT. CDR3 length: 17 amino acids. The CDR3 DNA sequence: TGTGCCAGCAGTTTTACCCTGGGCGGCGCGAACACCGGGGAGCTGTTTTTT. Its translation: CASSFTLGGANTGELFF.

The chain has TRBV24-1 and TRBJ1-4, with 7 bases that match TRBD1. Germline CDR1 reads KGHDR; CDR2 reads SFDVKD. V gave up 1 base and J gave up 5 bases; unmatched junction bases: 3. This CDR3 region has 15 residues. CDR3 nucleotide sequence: TGTGCCACCAGTGATTTCAGGACAGGAAATGAAAAACTGTTTTTT. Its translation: CATSDFRTGNEKLFF.

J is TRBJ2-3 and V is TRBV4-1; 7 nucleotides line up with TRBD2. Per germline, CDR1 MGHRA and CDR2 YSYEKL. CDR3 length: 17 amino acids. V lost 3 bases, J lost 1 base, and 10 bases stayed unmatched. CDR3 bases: TGCGCCAGCAGCCAGTACTTCGCTAGCGGAGGCACAGATACGCAGTATTTT. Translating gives CASSQYFASGGTDTQYF.

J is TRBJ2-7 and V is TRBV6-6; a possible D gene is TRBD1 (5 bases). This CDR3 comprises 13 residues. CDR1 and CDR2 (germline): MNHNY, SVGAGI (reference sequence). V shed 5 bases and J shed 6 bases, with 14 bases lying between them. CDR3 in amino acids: CASSRFERGEQYF. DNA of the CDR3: TGTGCCAGCAGTCGCTTTGAAAGGGGCGAGCAGTACTTC.

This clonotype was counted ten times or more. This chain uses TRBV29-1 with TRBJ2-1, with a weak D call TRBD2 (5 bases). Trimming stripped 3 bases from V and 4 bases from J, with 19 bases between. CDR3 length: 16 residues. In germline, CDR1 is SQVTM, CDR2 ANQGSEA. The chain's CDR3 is CSVELRASSVYNEQFF. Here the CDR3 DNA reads TGCAGCGTTGAGTTGAGGGCCTCGTCAGTATACAATGAGCAGTTCTTC.

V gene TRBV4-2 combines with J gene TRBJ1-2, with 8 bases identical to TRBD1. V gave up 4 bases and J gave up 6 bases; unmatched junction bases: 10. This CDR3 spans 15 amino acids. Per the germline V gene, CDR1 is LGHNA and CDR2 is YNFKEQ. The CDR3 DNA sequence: TGTGCCAGCAGCCTCCGACAGGGGCCTTGGGATGGCTACACCTTC. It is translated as CASSLRQGPWDGYTF.

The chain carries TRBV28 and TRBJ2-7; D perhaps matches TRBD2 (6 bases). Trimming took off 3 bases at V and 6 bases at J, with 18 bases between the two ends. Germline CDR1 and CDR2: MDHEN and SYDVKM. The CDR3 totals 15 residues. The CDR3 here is CASSFGGLRPFEQYF. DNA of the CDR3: TGTGCCAGCAGTTTCGGGGGTCTCAGGCCCTTCGAGCAGTACTTC.

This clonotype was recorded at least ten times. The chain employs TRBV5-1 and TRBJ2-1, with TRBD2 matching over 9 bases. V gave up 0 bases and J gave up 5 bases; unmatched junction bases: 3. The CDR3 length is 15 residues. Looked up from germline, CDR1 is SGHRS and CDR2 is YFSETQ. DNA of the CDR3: TGCGCCAGCAGCTTGGACCTAGCGGGGAACAATGAGCAGTTCTTC. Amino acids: CASSLDLAGNNEQFF.

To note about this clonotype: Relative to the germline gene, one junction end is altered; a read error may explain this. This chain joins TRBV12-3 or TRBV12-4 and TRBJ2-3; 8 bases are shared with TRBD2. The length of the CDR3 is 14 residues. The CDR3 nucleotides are TGTGCCAGCAGGTTAGCGGGGTTGACAGATACGCAGTATTTT. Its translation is CASRLAGLTDTQYF.

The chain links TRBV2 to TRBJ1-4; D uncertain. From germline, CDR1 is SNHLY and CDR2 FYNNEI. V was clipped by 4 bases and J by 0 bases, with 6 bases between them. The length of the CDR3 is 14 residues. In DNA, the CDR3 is TGTGCCAGCAGTGTCGGGACAACTAATGAAAAACTGTTTTTT. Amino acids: CASSVGTTNEKLFF.

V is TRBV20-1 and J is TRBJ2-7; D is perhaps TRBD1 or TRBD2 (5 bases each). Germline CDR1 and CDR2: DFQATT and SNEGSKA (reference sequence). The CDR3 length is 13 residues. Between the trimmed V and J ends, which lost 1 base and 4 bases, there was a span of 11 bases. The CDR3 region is CSARVGVAYEQYF. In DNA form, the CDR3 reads TGCAGTGCTAGAGTGGGGGTTGCGTACGAGCAGTACTTC.

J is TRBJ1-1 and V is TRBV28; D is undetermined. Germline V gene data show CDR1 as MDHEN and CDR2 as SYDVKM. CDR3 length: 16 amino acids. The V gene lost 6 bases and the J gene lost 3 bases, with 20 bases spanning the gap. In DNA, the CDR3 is TGTGCCAGCAGCGACGAGACACCCCCGAGGGACACTGAAGCTTTCTTT. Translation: CASSDETPPRDTEAFF.

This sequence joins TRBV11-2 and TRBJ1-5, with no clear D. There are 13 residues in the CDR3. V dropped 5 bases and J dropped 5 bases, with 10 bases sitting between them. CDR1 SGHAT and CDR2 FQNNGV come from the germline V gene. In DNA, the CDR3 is TGTGCCAGCAGCCTGACATTGGATCAGCCCCAGCATTTT. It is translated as CASSLTLDQPQHF.

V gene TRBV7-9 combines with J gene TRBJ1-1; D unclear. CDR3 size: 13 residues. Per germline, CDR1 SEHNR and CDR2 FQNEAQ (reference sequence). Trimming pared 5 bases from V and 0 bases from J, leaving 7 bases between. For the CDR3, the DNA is TGTGCCAGCAGCCAATATATGAACACTGAAGCTTTCTTT. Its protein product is CASSQYMNTEAFF.

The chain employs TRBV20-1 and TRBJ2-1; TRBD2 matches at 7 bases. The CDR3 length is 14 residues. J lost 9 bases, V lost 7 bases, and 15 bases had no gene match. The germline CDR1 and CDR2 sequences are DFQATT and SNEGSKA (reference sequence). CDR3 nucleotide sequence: TGCAGTGTTGGGGGTGGCGGGAGTAATGGTGAGCAGTTCTTC. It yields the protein CSVGGGGSNGEQFF.

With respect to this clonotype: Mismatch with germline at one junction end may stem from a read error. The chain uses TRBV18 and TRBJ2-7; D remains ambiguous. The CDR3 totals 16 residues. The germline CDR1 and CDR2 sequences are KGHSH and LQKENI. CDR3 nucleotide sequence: TGTGCGAGCTCCCCAAAGAACCCCACCTCCTCCTACGAGCAGTACTTC. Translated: CASSPKNPTSSYEQYF.

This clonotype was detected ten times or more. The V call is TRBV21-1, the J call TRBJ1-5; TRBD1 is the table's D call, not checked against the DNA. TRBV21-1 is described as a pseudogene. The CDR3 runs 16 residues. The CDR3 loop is CAVPFGTVDSNQPQHF. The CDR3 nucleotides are TGTGCCGTTCCCTTCGGGACGGTCGATAGCAATCAGCCCCAGCATTTT.

The CDR3 coding sequence is TGTGCCAGCACCCCAGGGACAGGGGCTAACTATGGCTACACCTTC. It translates to CASTPGTGANYGYTF. This chain links TRBV6-1 with TRBJ1-2; TRBD1 matches at 10 bases. J was trimmed by 0 bases and V by 7 bases; bases with no gene match: 5. Germline values: CDR1 MNHNS, CDR2 SASEGT. The CDR3 runs 15 residues.

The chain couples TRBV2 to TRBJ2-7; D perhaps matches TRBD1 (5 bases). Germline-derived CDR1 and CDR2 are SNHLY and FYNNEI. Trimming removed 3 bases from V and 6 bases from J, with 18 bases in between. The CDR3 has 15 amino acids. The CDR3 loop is CASSEWAGLVFEQYF. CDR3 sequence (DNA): TGTGCCAGCAGTGAGTGGGCAGGGCTAGTGTTCGAGCAGTACTTC.

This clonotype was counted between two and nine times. The CDR3 protein is CASSLGQRERNEQFF. CDR3 DNA: TGTGCCAGCAGTTTGGGCCAGCGGGAGAGGAATGAGCAGTTCTTC. This rearrangement joins TRBV12-3 or TRBV12-4 to TRBJ2-1, with 8 bases matching TRBD2. The CDR3 loop spans 15 amino acids. The J segment lost 7 bases and the V segment lost 3 bases, leaving 8 bases of the junction unmatched.

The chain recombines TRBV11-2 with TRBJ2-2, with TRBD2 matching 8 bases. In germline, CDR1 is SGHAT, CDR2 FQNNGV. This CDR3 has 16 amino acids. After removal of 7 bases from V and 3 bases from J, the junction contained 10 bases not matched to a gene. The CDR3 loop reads CASTKRGGAYTGELFF. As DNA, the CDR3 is TGTGCCAGCACCAAACGGGGGGGCGCGTACACCGGGGAGCTGTTTTTT. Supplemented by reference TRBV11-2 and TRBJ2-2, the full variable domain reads EAGVAQSPRYKIIEKRQSVAFWCNPISGHATLYWYQQILGQGPKLLIQFQNNGVVDDSQLPKDRFSAERLKGVDSTLKIQPAKLEDSAVYLCASTKRGGAYTGELFFGEGSRLTVL.

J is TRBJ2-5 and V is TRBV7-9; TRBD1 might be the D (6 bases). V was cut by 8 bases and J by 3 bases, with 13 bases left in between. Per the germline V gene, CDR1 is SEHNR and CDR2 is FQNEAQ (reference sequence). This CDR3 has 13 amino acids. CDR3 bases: TGTGCCAGCGCAGACAGGTCTGAAGAGACCCAGTACTTC. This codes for CASADRSEETQYF.

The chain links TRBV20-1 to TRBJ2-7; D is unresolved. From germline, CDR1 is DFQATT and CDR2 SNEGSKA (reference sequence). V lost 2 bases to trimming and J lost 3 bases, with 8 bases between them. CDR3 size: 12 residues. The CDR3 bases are TGCAGTGCTAGACGTCTGTTCTACGAGCAGTACTTC. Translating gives CSARRLFYEQYF.

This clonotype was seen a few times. The CDR3 nucleotides read TGCAGTGCTAGACGGGCAGACTACGAGCAGTACTTC. As protein: CSARRADYEQYF. The genes are TRBV20-1 and TRBJ2-7; no clear D gene. Per germline, CDR1 DFQATT and CDR2 SNEGSKA (reference sequence). Trimming left V 2 bases short and J 3 bases short, with 8 bases between. This CDR3 is 12 amino acids long.

The CDR3 coding sequence is TGTGCCAGCAAAAGGCGGGAGATCTCCTACGAGCAGTACTTC. Protein: CASKRREISYEQYF. The chain links TRBV28 to TRBJ2-7; 7 positions agree with TRBD2. Germline V gene data show CDR1 as MDHEN and CDR2 as SYDVKM. The ends lost 7 bases at V and 0 bases at J; junction bases unmatched: 6. There are 14 residues in the CDR3.

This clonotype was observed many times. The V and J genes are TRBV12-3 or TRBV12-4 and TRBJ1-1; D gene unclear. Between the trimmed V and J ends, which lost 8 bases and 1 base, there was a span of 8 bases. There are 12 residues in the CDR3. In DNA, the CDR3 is TGTGCCAGCTGGACGGAGAACACTGAAGCTTTCTTT. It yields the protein CASWTENTEAFF.

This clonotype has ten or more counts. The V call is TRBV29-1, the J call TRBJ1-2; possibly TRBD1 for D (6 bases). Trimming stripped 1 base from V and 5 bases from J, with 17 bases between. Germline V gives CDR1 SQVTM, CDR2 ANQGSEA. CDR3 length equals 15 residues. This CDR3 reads CSVEGGLWTEYGYTF. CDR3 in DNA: TGCAGCGTTGAAGGGGGGCTTTGGACGGAGTATGGCTACACCTTC.

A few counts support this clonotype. For the CDR3, the DNA is TGCAGTGCCCATCTCCGCAATCAGCCCCAGCATTTT. Protein product: CSAHLRNQPQHF. This chain joins TRBV20-1 and TRBJ1-5; D not certain. Germline V gene lookup returns CDR1 DFQATT and CDR2 SNEGSKA (reference sequence). The CDR3 contains 12 residues. The V end was cut by 6 bases, the J end by 2 bases, with 8 bases between.

The chain's CDR3 is CASSPQQTGLEQYF. The CDR3, as DNA: TGTGCCAGCAGCCCTCAGCAGACAGGGTTAGAGCAGTACTTC. The rearrangement joins TRBV28 to TRBJ2-7; TRBD1 matches 7 bases. Germline V gene sequence: CDR1 MDHEN, CDR2 SYDVKM. The CDR3 is 14 amino acids. The V segment lost 6 bases and the J segment 7 bases; nucleotides outside the gene matches: 12.